Following are 16 T cell receptor beta chains from one sample sequenced in a study of blood T cell repertoires in COVID-19. Clones were read by immunoSEQ multiplex PCR, and TCRdb kept only the in-frame ones, dropping some. The repertoire has hundreds of thousands of clones, approximately 82% of them found once; the top ten carry 1.9%. Specimen: peripheral blood. These receptors were collected from a woman of 80 years or more with acute or convalescent COVID-19.

The CDR3 coding sequence is TGTGCCAGCAGTTACCCGACTAGCGGGGGACGCGATACGCAGTATTTT. It translates to CASSYPTSGGRDTQYF. The chain employs TRBV6-5 and TRBJ2-3; TRBD2 aligns across 12 bases. The CDR3 is 16 residues long. V lost 2 bases and J lost 6; bases outside the gene matches: 6. From germline, CDR1 is MNHEY and CDR2 SVGAGI.

The CDR3 is CASTPGTGDSGNTIYF. CDR3 in DNA: TGTGCCAGCACCCCAGGAACGGGAGACTCTGGAAACACCATATATTTT. The chain links TRBV7-9 to TRBJ1-3, with D hard to call. V was shortened by 7 bases and J by 0 bases, with 16 bases between the two germline ends. The CDR3 covers 16 residues. Germline CDR1 reads SEHNR; CDR2 reads FQNEAQ (reference sequence).

This clone was detected only a few times. The chain is built from TRBV5-1 and TRBJ1-4; TRBD1 matches 7 bases. The germline V gene encodes CDR1 SGHRS and CDR2 YFSETQ. The CDR3 is 15 residues long. The V gene end was trimmed by 0 bases and the J gene end by 5 bases; junction bases not matched to a gene: 4. The CDR3 DNA is TGCGCCAGCAGCTTGGTGGCAGGGGGAAATGAAAAACTGTTTTTT. Amino acid sequence: CASSLVAGGNEKLFF.

This clone occurred a few times. The CDR3 reads CASRPDRTSYNEQFF. CDR3 in DNA: TGTGCCAGCAGACCGGACAGGACCTCCTACAATGAGCAGTTCTTC. The chain employs TRBV6-4 and TRBJ2-1, with 7 nucleotides matching TRBD1. Trimming removed 6 bases from V and 0 bases from J; junction bases left unmatched: 5. CDR1 and CDR2 from the germline V gene are MRHNA and SNTAGT. The CDR3 length is 15 residues.

The chain carries TRBV5-5 and TRBJ1-6; 10 positions agree with TRBD1. Germline V lookup: CDR1 SGHKS, CDR2 YYEKEE (reference sequence). The CDR3 totals 14 residues. The J segment lost 12 bases and the V segment lost 2 bases, leaving 5 bases of the junction unmatched. The CDR3: CASSLSGQGLPLHF. DNA for the CDR3: TGTGCCAGCAGCTTATCGGGACAGGGGTTACCCCTCCACTTT.

This clone has more than one count but fewer than ten. This chain connects TRBV7-2 to TRBJ2-5, with 8 positions matching TRBD2. V lost 1 base and J lost 1; bases outside the gene matches: 8. The CDR3 is 17 amino acids. Germline V CDR1 and CDR2: SGHTA, FQGNSA. The CDR3 reads CASSLGPRGGSQETQYF. The DNA for the CDR3 is TGTGCCAGCAGCTTAGGACCTCGCGGGGGGTCCCAAGAGACCCAGTACTTC.

V usage is TRBV28 and J usage is TRBJ1-5; TRBD1 matches 8 bases. The V and J ends lost 6 bases and 7 bases, in that order; junction bases with no gene match: 8. The CDR3 contains 14 residues. The V gene's germline CDR1 is MDHEN and CDR2 SYDVKM. Written as DNA, the CDR3 is TGTGCCAGCAGCTCAGGGGGCGGAGGACAGCCCCAGCATTTT. Translated: CASSSGGGGQPQHF.

V gene TRBV4-2 combines with J gene TRBJ2-1, with 8 bases lining up with TRBD2. CDR3 length: 15 amino acids. The germline V gene has CDR1 LGHNA and CDR2 YNFKEQ. Germline trimming cut 2 bases from V and 7 bases from J; bases unmatched to any gene: 7. CDR3 amino acids: CASSQRGLARNEQFF. The CDR3 DNA reads TGTGCCAGCAGCCAACGAGGACTAGCCAGGAATGAGCAGTTCTTC.

The chain recombines TRBV19 with TRBJ2-5; 9 bases map to TRBD1. V shed 5 bases, J shed 3 bases, and the junction held 7 bases outside the gene matches. The CDR3 length is 15 residues. Germline-derived CDR1 and CDR2 are LNHDA and SQIVND (reference sequence). CDR3 bases: TGTGCCAGTAGTCCACAGGGGGCGCTAAAAGAGACCCAGTACTTC. It specifies CASSPQGALKETQYF.

V gene TRBV28 combines with J gene TRBJ2-2; 8 bases are a match to TRBD1. V lost 5 bases, J lost 1 base, and 6 bases stayed unmatched. Germline V gives CDR1 MDHEN, CDR2 SYDVKM. There are 16 residues in the CDR3. The CDR3: CASSRHGQGNTGELFF. Here the CDR3 DNA reads TGTGCCAGCAGTCGTCATGGACAGGGGAACACCGGGGAGCTGTTTTTT.

CDR3 bases: TGTGCCAGCGGGTCCCGAACGGGTGTGGGTAATTCACCCCTCCACTTT. This translates into CASGSRTGVGNSPLHF. J is TRBJ1-6 and V is TRBV7-8; D gene ambiguous. The CDR3 runs 16 residues. Germline V gene data show CDR1 as SGHVS and CDR2 as FQNEAQ. V lost 8 bases, J lost 6 bases, and 20 bases lay in between.

This rearrangement joins TRBV30 to TRBJ2-1, with 10 bases that match TRBD2. The CDR3 has 15 residues. With V trimmed by 3 bases and J by 8 bases, 10 bases remained unmatched. Per germline, CDR1 GTSNPN and CDR2 SVGIG (reference sequence). CDR3 DNA: TGTGCCTGGAGGTCAGCGGGAGGGCCGCGTCATGAGCAGTTCTTC. Translating it yields CAWRSAGGPRHEQFF.

This clone was recorded only once. This rearrangement joins TRBV10-3 to TRBJ1-2; 7 bases fit TRBD1. The trim removed 1 base at V and 4 bases at J, leaving 3 bases unmatched. The CDR3 has 14 amino acids. From germline, CDR1 is ENHRY and CDR2 SYGVKD. The CDR3 here is CAISEWNRGYGYTF. CDR3 nucleotide sequence: TGTGCCATCAGTGAGTGGAACAGGGGCTATGGCTACACCTTC.

The rearrangement joins TRBV9 to TRBJ2-3; possibly TRBD2 for D (6 bases). The CDR3 is made up of 12 amino acids. CDR1 SGDLS and CDR2 YYNGEE come from the germline V gene. V gave up 7 bases and J gave up 1 base, with 7 bases separating them. The CDR3 protein is CASGGGTDTQYF. CDR3 DNA sequence: TGTGCCAGCGGAGGGGGCACAGATACGCAGTATTTT.

The chain recombines TRBV5-4 with TRBJ2-3, with 12 bases aligning to TRBD2. After removal of 4 bases from V and 4 bases from J, the junction contained 4 bases not matched to a gene. The CDR3 spans 15 residues. The V gene's germline CDR1 is SGHNT and CDR2 YYREEE (reference sequence). CDR3 sequence (DNA): TGTGCCAGCAGCCCTCGACTAGCGGGAGCAGATACGCAGTATTTT. Its translation is CASSPRLAGADTQYF.

This clone was detected only once. V is TRBV6-5 and J is TRBJ1-1, with 9 bases fitting TRBD1. This CDR3 has 14 residues. CDR1 is MNHEY, CDR2 SVGAGI, per germline. Trimming cost V 2 bases and J 3 bases; bases outside gene matches: 1. CDR3 nucleotide sequence: TGTGCCAGCAGTTACGACAGGGGGGACACTGAAGCTTTCTTT. Amino acid sequence: CASSYDRGDTEAFF.